This TCR beta chain was sequenced in a study of blood T cell repertoires in COVID-19. Assay used: immunoSEQ multiplex PCR; TCRdb lists only in-frame clones, some missing. The sample shows over 150,000 clones, less than 95% of them seen only once. CDR3 length: 15 amino acids. V dropped 2 bases and J dropped 6; count of bases not matched to a gene: 8. CDR1 is KGHSH and CDR2 is LQKENI in the germline V gene. This sequence was found in a man aged 30 to 45 with COVID-19, enrolled during active disease. The sample comprised peripheral blood. The rearrangement joins TRBV18 to TRBJ2-7, with TRBD1 identical over 9 bases. As DNA, the CDR3 is TGTGCCAGCTCACCATTGGGACAGGGTGCAAGCGAGCAGTACTTC. It yields the protein CASSPLGQGASEQYF.